Reported below is one T cell receptor beta chain. The antigen remains unidentified. TCRdb re-called the reads with MiXCR, one entry per CDR3 protein. Altogether 900,000 to 950,000 distinct CDR3 sequences are present, roughly 30% being singletons, with the ten largest covering about an eighth. This specimen comes from a study of T cell repertoires in cytomegalovirus infection. Trimming removed 6 bases from V and 4 bases from J, with 18 bases in between. The CDR3 length is 14 residues. Germline V lookup: CDR1 SQVTM, CDR2 ANQGSEA. The clonotype originates from a human donor in good health (CMV status not recorded). Some clones in this sample may be carry-over from other donors' samples. The chain links TRBV29-1 to TRBJ1-1; D perhaps matches TRBD1 (5 bases). Sequenced here: cultured CD8+ T cells from PBMCs, sampled from culture after CMV antigen stimulation. The CDR3 here is CSVDTKGIGTEAFF. DNA for the CDR3: TGCAGCGTGGACACCAAAGGGATTGGCACTGAAGCTTTCTTT.